This T cell receptor beta chain was recovered during a study of blood T cell repertoires in COVID-19. Study summary: Samples taken during acute and convalescent COVID-19 were collected in the United States, Italy and Spain. Nucleic acid was either cDNA or gDNA, and it came from T cells, B-cell-depleted T cells, or PBMCs.

In the original analysis: Amplification of reference gene primers provided the estimated nucleated cell counts. Profiled with immunoSEQ multiplex PCR; TCRdb holds only in-frame clones, not every one. Clone size and V and J calls were adopted from that table, with D and trimming inferred from the DNA. This sample has about 150,000 clones, with over 80% found just once. The CDR3 length is 14 residues. The V gene's germline CDR1 is GTSNPN and CDR2 SVGIG (reference sequence). V gave up 2 bases and J gave up 2 bases, with 10 bases separating them. The rearrangement links TRBV30 to TRBJ1-5; D possibly corresponds to TRBD1 (6 bases). The specimen was peripheral blood. The TCR comes from a middle-aged man with active COVID-19. For the CDR3, the DNA is TGTGCCTGGAGTCCAGGGGCCGGCAATCAGCCCCAGCATTTT. This encodes CAWSPGAGNQPQHF.